One sample yielded the 3 T cell receptor beta chains listed below, sequenced in a study of vaccination and CD4 T cells after COVID-19. These receptors have no identified antigens. Treatment specified: approximately nine-day PBMC culture with coronavirus spike peptide pools or control peptides (ViraFEST assay). An Oncomine TCR Beta short-read assay was used to sequence the DNA from cultured CD4+ T cells. TCRdb reprocessed the PCR reads via MiXCR and lists one record per CDR3 protein. The table shows around 13,000 distinct CDR3 sequences, with roughly 24% occurring only once. This specimen consisted of CD4+ T cells from blood, cultured in vitro, obtained after SARS-CoV-2 vaccination. The receptors were gathered from a human donor who had recovered from COVID-19.

The chain joins TRBV7-9 to TRBJ1-2; D gene unclear. Trimming took 5 bases from V and 8 from J, leaving 18 bases between them. From germline, CDR1 is SEHNR and CDR2 FQNEAQ (reference sequence). The CDR3 runs to 14 residues. CDR3 sequence (DNA): TGTGCCAGCAGCCAACCAACCCAGACGTGGGGCTACACCTTC. Translating gives CASSQPTQTWGYTF.

This chain links TRBV11-2 with TRBJ2-7, with 9 positions matching TRBD1. With 2 bases clipped from V and 5 bases from J, the junction kept 10 bases outside the gene matches. The CDR3 covers 16 residues. Germline lookup yields CDR1 SGHAT and CDR2 FQNNGV. The CDR3 DNA reads as TGTGCCAGCAGCTTAATCACAGGGGGCGCGATCCACGAGCAGTACTTC. Protein sequence: CASSLITGGAIHEQYF.

The rearrangement joins TRBV4-3 to TRBJ1-1, with D unclear. CDR3 size: 13 residues. Germline-derived CDR1 and CDR2 are LGHNA and YSLEER. Trimming left V 1 base short and J 5 bases short, with 8 bases between. The DNA of the CDR3 is TGCGCCAGCAGCCAAGCATTCGGAACTGAAGCTTTCTTT. Translation gives CASSQAFGTEAFF.